The subject of this entry is one T cell receptor beta chain. A quantity of about 0.45 to 1 ug RNA underwent reverse transcription using random hexamers. TCRdb analysed the immunoSEQ multiplex PCR reads with MiXCR anew, one entry per CDR3 protein. The sample comprises some 140,000 distinct CDR3 sequences, over 80% of which are singletons, and around 0.51% rests with the top ten. This record comes from a study of CD8 T cells in Susac syndrome. CDR3 length equals 16 residues. Germline values: CDR1 LNHDA, CDR2 SQIVND (reference sequence). Deletions cut 5 bases from V and 5 bases from J, with 19 bases between. Treatment-naive patients with stable or active relapsing-remitting disease served as multiple sclerosis controls.

The source is a human donor with multiple sclerosis. The sample comprised CD8+ T cells from PBMCs. The chain links TRBV19 to TRBJ2-1; a weak D match, TRBD2 (5 bases). CDR3 bases: TGTGCCAGTAGTTTAGGAGCGAGGGTGCTCAACAATGAGCAGTTCTTC. Translation: CASSLGARVLNNEQFF.